These T cell receptor beta chains were read from a single sample in a study of regulatory T cells in long-lasting Graves disease. TCRdb used MiXCR to reprocess the multiplex PCR reads, holding one entry per CDR3 protein. Among approximately 270,000 distinct CDR3 sequences listed, roughly 18% were seen once. These data were also reused for a study on T cells in Graves' hyperthyroidism and ophthalmopathy.

Specimen: peripheral blood mononuclear cells (PBMCs), collected at new diagnosis, from a patient treated with antithyroid drugs. These receptors were obtained from a woman in her 30s with Graves disease. Both conserved end residues are part of each CDR3.

CDR3 length: 13
J gene: TRBJ2-1
V gene: TRBV7-9
CDR3 protein: CADGDAPSNEQFF

CDR3 length: 15
J gene: TRBJ2-7
V gene: TRBV7-3
CDR3 protein: CASSLHGTGDYEQYF

CDR3 length: 16
J gene: TRBJ2-7
V gene: TRBV5-1
CDR3 protein: CASSLEQGRSPYEQYF

CDR3 length: 14
J gene: TRBJ1-3
V gene: TRBV20-1
CDR3 protein: CSASEGDSGNTIYF

CDR3 length: 14
J gene: TRBJ2-2
V gene: TRBV5-6
CDR3 protein: CASSFRANTGELFF

CDR3 length: 11
J gene: TRBJ1-5
V gene: TRBV6-1
CDR3 protein: CASIMEQPQHF

CDR3 length: 12
J gene: TRBJ2-5
V gene: TRBV12-3/TRBV12-4
CDR3 protein: CASSGPPGTQYF

CDR3 length: 14
J gene: TRBJ2-1
V gene: TRBV5-1
CDR3 protein: CASSLEQGAGGQFF

CDR3 length: 16
J gene: TRBJ2-3
V gene: TRBV3-1
CDR3 protein: CASSQLAGGVTDTQYF

CDR3 length: 11
J gene: TRBJ2-5
V gene: TRBV20-1
CDR3 protein: CSATGEETQYF

CDR3 length: 15
J gene: TRBJ1-4
V gene: TRBV5-1
CDR3 protein: CASSLIFQAGEKLFF

CDR3 length: 17
J gene: TRBJ2-1
V gene: TRBV24-1
CDR3 protein: CATSDAGTSGGVNEQFF

CDR3 length: 15
J gene: TRBJ2-2
V gene: TRBV24-1
CDR3 protein: CATSGGRDQTGELVF

CDR3 length: 15
J gene: TRBJ2-4
V gene: TRBV18
CDR3 protein: CASSPDDRRGYIQYF

CDR3 length: 16
J gene: TRBJ2-1
V gene: TRBV4-2
CDR3 protein: CASSQDLIAGGDEQFF

CDR3 length: 15
J gene: TRBJ2-7
V gene: TRBV6-2/TRBV6-3
CDR3 protein: CASSYSSGEFNEQYF

CDR3 length: 15
J gene: TRBJ2-2
V gene: TRBV12-3/TRBV12-4
CDR3 protein: CASRQTGGRAGELFF

CDR3 length: 14
J gene: TRBJ1-5
V gene: TRBV20-1
CDR3 protein: CSARTGGAGQPQHF

CDR3 length: 16
J gene: TRBJ2-1
V gene: TRBV6-2/TRBV6-3
CDR3 protein: CASRISGTGEYNEQFF

CDR3 length: 13
J gene: TRBJ2-5
V gene: TRBV20-1
CDR3 protein: CSAGPGTWETQYF

CDR3 length: 15
J gene: TRBJ1-1
V gene: TRBV15
CDR3 protein: CATSRDTGRNTEAFF

CDR3 length: 12
J gene: TRBJ2-7
V gene: TRBV11-1
CDR3 protein: CASSFERREQYF

CDR3 length: 13
J gene: TRBJ2-5
V gene: TRBV12-3/TRBV12-4
CDR3 protein: CASSLGEGETQYF

CDR3 length: 13
J gene: TRBJ1-2
V gene: TRBV7-9
CDR3 protein: CASSSWTEPGYTF

CDR3 length: 14
J gene: TRBJ2-5
V gene: TRBV11-1
CDR3 protein: CASSFTGVQETQYF

CDR3 length: 13
J gene: TRBJ1-3
V gene: TRBV6-1
CDR3 protein: CASKRTVGNTIYF

CDR3 length: 17
J gene: TRBJ2-2
V gene: TRBV7-8
CDR3 protein: CASSSWALAGGPGELFF

CDR3 length: 15
J gene: TRBJ2-3
V gene: TRBV6-1
CDR3 protein: CASTNGGGYTDTQYF

CDR3 length: 20
J gene: TRBJ1-3
V gene: TRBV7-9
CDR3 protein: CASSLRFGQAPDHSGNTIYF

CDR3 length: 12
J gene: TRBJ2-7
V gene: TRBV9
CDR3 protein: CASSHTVYEQYF

CDR3 length: 15
J gene: TRBJ1-1
V gene: TRBV4-2
CDR3 protein: CASSQSTGGRTEAFF

CDR3 length: 14
J gene: TRBJ1-2
V gene: TRBV4-2
CDR3 protein: CASSPRQSNYGYTF

CDR3 length: 12
J gene: TRBJ1-2
V gene: TRBV19
CDR3 protein: CAGRTGSYGYTF

CDR3 length: 15
J gene: TRBJ2-3
V gene: TRBV19
CDR3 protein: CASVDRGTSRDTQYF

CDR3 length: 16
J gene: TRBJ1-1
V gene: TRBV25-1
CDR3 protein: CASSPRQNTMNTEAFF

CDR3 length: 16
J gene: TRBJ2-7
V gene: TRBV7-3
CDR3 protein: CASSRQTGFNNYEQYF

CDR3 length: 16
J gene: TRBJ2-3
V gene: TRBV10-3
CDR3 protein: CAIRPPDGGGIDTQYF

CDR3 length: 13
J gene: TRBJ2-2
V gene: TRBV12-3/TRBV12-4
CDR3 protein: CATDSKNTGELFF

CDR3 length: 17
J gene: TRBJ2-2
V gene: TRBV7-9
CDR3 protein: CASSLPTTGVNTGELFF

CDR3 length: 14
J gene: TRBJ2-2
V gene: TRBV9
CDR3 protein: CASSGTANTGELFF

CDR3 length: 17
J gene: TRBJ1-6
V gene: TRBV6-1
CDR3 protein: CASTKGPGQPYNSPLHF

CDR3 length: 14
J gene: TRBJ2-4
V gene: TRBV6-1
CDR3 protein: CATKGGPAKNIQYF

CDR3 length: 17
J gene: TRBJ2-2
V gene: TRBV12-3/TRBV12-4
CDR3 protein: CASSATGAGLRTGELFF

CDR3 length: 15
J gene: TRBJ2-6
V gene: TRBV18
CDR3 protein: CASSPQESGANVLTF

CDR3 length: 14
J gene: TRBJ2-7
V gene: TRBV18
CDR3 protein: CASSPTGTGYEQYF

CDR3 length: 14
J gene: TRBJ2-7
V gene: TRBV5-6
CDR3 protein: CASSLGFVTYEQYF

CDR3 length: 17
J gene: TRBJ1-1
V gene: TRBV7-2
CDR3 protein: CASSFLDSGGGNTEAFF

CDR3 length: 15
J gene: TRBJ2-5
V gene: TRBV19
CDR3 protein: CASSIVLRGKETQYF

CDR3 length: 14
J gene: TRBJ1-3
V gene: TRBV12-3/TRBV12-4
CDR3 protein: CASIRTNNWNTIYF

CDR3 length: 15
J gene: TRBJ1-2
V gene: TRBV7-2
CDR3 protein: CASSPRTGLVWGYTF

CDR3 length: 15
J gene: TRBJ2-7
V gene: TRBV11-1
CDR3 protein: CASSATSGRSHEQYF

CDR3 length: 13
J gene: TRBJ1-4
V gene: TRBV29-1
CDR3 protein: CSVSAPWDEKLFF

CDR3 length: 16
J gene: TRBJ1-6
V gene: TRBV2
CDR3 protein: CASSEIRSSYNSPLHF